Sequencing of this TCR beta chain was carried out in a study of blood T cell repertoires in COVID-19 (dated by TCRdb to about 2020). A note on the overall study: Samples from collaborators originated in the United States, Italy and Spain and spanned both the acute and convalescent phases of COVID-19. The samples were drawn from two sources: the first 160 participants of the ongoing ImmuneRACE study, and over 1,000 subjects contributed by 6 global collaborators. Where HLA class I and class II types were available, the types were taken from metadata supplied by the sample provider, not from assay-based typing. Nearly every sample came with metadata listing a de-identified subject ID, COVID-19 status, age in years and sex. Subjects who had been exposed to COVID-19, were actively infected with it, or had recovered from it provided the deeply sampled blood TCRbeta repertoires that made up the dataset. The material from the prospective study consisted of cDNA or gDNA derived from T cells, B-cell-depleted T cells, or PBMCs. The repertoires were released in a freely available public database intended as a resource for research on the immune response to SARS-CoV-2. Broad study findings and their caveats: The amount of clinical and demographic metadata varied by source and participant and was provided uncurated.

Collaborating institutions collected whole blood in K2EDTA tubes following their own protocols. For TCRbeta analysis, collaborators shipped samples as frozen whole blood, isolated PBMCs, or DNA extracted from either of those sample types. With respect to this clone: Its antigen remains undetermined. Qualities for individual bases were not recorded, and no much larger clone is one base off.

The immunoSEQ Assay, a bias-controlled multiplex PCR, was used to amplify TCRbeta CDR3 regions from genomic DNA. The source study handled its data this way. The number of nucleated cells in each sample was estimated from the amplification of reference gene primers within the assay. To quantify the absolute abundance of each unique TCRbeta CDR3 rearrangement, sequence reads were collapsed and filtered. For each sample, productive Simpson clonality was calculated as the square root of Simpson's diversity index across productive rearrangements. Not all clones reach the TCRdb copy of this immuneACCESS table, which keeps in-frame sequences only. Checked studies attribute under half of the gap to unresolved V genes and leave the rest unexplained. D and trimming come from the DNA, and the V and J calls and clone size come from that table. A total of under 200,000 clones appear in this sample, roughly three quarters of them only once. In total, the top ten clones hold 17% of the sample.

The sample comprised peripheral blood. This clonotype was sampled from a man in his sixties with active or convalescent COVID-19.

CDR3 region: CASSSLIGYEAFF. Here is the DNA: TGTGCCAGCAGTTCCCTGATCGGGTACGAAGCTTTCTTT. The chain was built from TRBV28 and TRBJ1-1, with the D segment identity uncertain. The CDR3 has 13 amino acids, counting the end cysteine and phenylalanine. The only DNA kept is the CDR3, 39 bases in frame from the first base. The germline ends are 14 bases apart after V is trimmed by 4 bases and J by 8 bases. CDR1 MDHEN and CDR2 SYDVKM were looked up in the germline V gene.